The 16 T cell receptor beta chains listed next were all sequenced from one sample in a study of T cells in tuberculosis. As for time point: new active TB diagnosis, blood taken before or within 7 days of starting treatment. The table came from immunoSEQ multiplex PCR; TCRdb's copy has only in-frame clones and leaves some out. The sample lists 30,000 to 35,000 clones; 92% were seen once. Sequences were derived from PBMCs, sampled at tuberculosis diagnosis. These receptors all stem from an adult with tuberculosis. Some clones in this sample may be carry-over from other donors' samples.

The chain has TRBV6-1 and TRBJ2-7; D might be TRBD1 (6 bases). Deletions cut 9 bases from V and 2 bases from J, with 8 bases between. The germline gives CDR1 MNHNS, CDR2 SASEGT. This CDR3 spans 11 amino acids. The CDR3: CASQGTYEQYF. The CDR3 bases are TGTGCCAGTCAGGGGACCTACGAGCAGTACTTC.

The table lists this clone with a count of one. J is TRBJ1-5 and V is TRBV10-3; D ambiguous. Germline values: CDR1 ENHRY, CDR2 SYGVKD. V was pared by 5 bases and J by 0 bases, with 11 bases between. This CDR3 has 15 residues. The CDR3 reads CAISSDISSNQPQHF. CDR3 nucleotides: TGTGCCATCAGTTCTGACATTTCTAGCAATCAGCCCCAGCATTTT.

This chain connects TRBV11-3 to TRBJ2-2; D may be TRBD1 (6 bases). This CDR3 is 15 amino acids long. Germline lookup yields CDR1 SGHNT and CDR2 YENEEA. V lost 5 bases and J 7 bases, leaving 17 bases between the germline ends. CDR3 nucleotides: TGTGCCAGCAGCCCGTCAGGGGAATGGGGCGGGGAGCTGTTTTTT. Its protein product is CASSPSGEWGGELFF.

This chain joins TRBV4-1 and TRBJ1-5, with TRBD1 matching 8 bases. Per germline, CDR1 MGHRA and CDR2 YSYEKL. CDR3 length: 16 amino acids. V was clipped by 4 bases and J by 6 bases; unmatched bases: 11. The CDR3 DNA reads as TGCGCCAGCAGCCGCCAAACAGGGGGAGGCGTTCAGCCCCAGCATTTT. It yields the protein CASSRQTGGGVQPQHF.

This chain links TRBV5-1 with TRBJ2-3; no reliable D call. The CDR3 covers 16 residues. Trimming stripped 0 bases from V and 0 bases from J, with 11 bases between. Germline CDR1 reads SGHRS; CDR2 reads YFSETQ. The CDR3 DNA reads as TGCGCCAGCAGCTTGGTGAGCCATGGTAGCACAGATACGCAGTATTTT. Encoded protein: CASSLVSHGSTDTQYF.

CDR3 bases: TGCGCCAGCAGCGAGCGGGACAGGGGAAACACTGAAGCTTTCTTT. It specifies CASSERDRGNTEAFF. The chain uses TRBV5-1 and TRBJ1-1; 10 bases are a match to TRBD1. V lost 4 bases, J lost 2 bases, and 5 bases stayed unmatched. The CDR3 is 15 amino acids. The germline CDR1 and CDR2 sequences are SGHRS and YFSETQ.

The J gene is TRBJ2-7, the V gene TRBV7-2; tentatively, D is TRBD2 (6 bases). Trimming took 7 bases from V and 2 from J, leaving 18 bases between them. This CDR3 has 15 residues. Germline-derived CDR1 and CDR2 are SGHTA and FQGNSA. The CDR3, as DNA: TGTGCCAGCACCACCCTCGAGGGACTGACCTACGAGCAGTACTTC. Translation: CASTTLEGLTYEQYF.

J is TRBJ2-5 and V is TRBV7-7, with 8 bases fitting TRBD2. CDR1 and CDR2 from the germline V gene are SSHAT and FNYEAQ (reference sequence). The ends lost 3 bases at V and 2 bases at J; junction bases unmatched: 5. The CDR3 consists of 15 residues. CDR3 nucleotide sequence: TGTGCCAGCAGCTTCCTAGCGGGCCCACAAGAGACCCAGTACTTC. Translation gives CASSFLAGPQETQYF.

The genes are TRBV9 and TRBJ1-1, with D possibly being TRBD1 (5 bases). Per germline, CDR1 SGDLS and CDR2 YYNGEE. The CDR3 sequence is 17 residues long. V was cut by 0 bases and J by 1 base, with 16 bases left in between. CDR3 DNA: TGTGCCAGCAGCGTAGGCCCCGGTCCCCAGGGGAACACTGAAGCTTTCTTT. It yields the protein CASSVGPGPQGNTEAFF.

The J gene is TRBJ1-1, the V gene TRBV5-4, with D unresolved. V was shortened by 0 bases and J by 0 bases, with 9 bases between the two germline ends. CDR3 size: 15 residues. From germline, CDR1 is SGHNT and CDR2 YYREEE (reference sequence). CDR3 loop: CASSLGRELNTEAFF. The CDR3 DNA reads TGTGCCAGCAGCTTGGGGCGGGAACTGAACACTGAAGCTTTCTTT.

This clone showed up just once. The junction and the germline gene differ at one end; a read error may be behind it. The V and J genes are TRBV11-2 and TRBJ2-7; D gene unclear. The CDR3 has 11 residues. Germline values: CDR1 SGHAT, CDR2 FQNNGV. The CDR3 DNA reads as TGTGCCAGCAGTAGTATGTACGGGCAGTACTTC. This translates into CASSSMYGQYF.

The gene calls are TRBV5-6 and TRBJ1-2; tentative D call: TRBD1 (6 bases). The CDR3 covers 14 residues. The ends were cut back, 4 bases at V and 5 bases at J, with 15 bases in the middle. Germline lookup yields CDR1 SGHDT and CDR2 YYEEEE. In DNA, the CDR3 is TGTGCCAGCAGCGCCCCTAGGGGGATTTATGGCTACACCTTC. Protein sequence: CASSAPRGIYGYTF.

The J gene is TRBJ1-5, the V gene TRBV15, with TRBD1 as a possible D gene (6 bases). The CDR3 is 15 residues long. Trimming stripped 6 bases from V and 4 bases from J, with 16 bases between. Germline lookup yields CDR1 LNHNV and CDR2 YYDKDF (reference sequence). In DNA, the CDR3 is TGTGCCACCAGAAAAGGACAGCAATTTAATCAGCCCCAGCATTTT. This gives the protein CATRKGQQFNQPQHF.

The chain employs TRBV7-8 and TRBJ2-1, with D tentatively TRBD1 (6 bases). V was trimmed by 0 bases and J by 12 bases, leaving 15 bases between them. The CDR3 extends over 14 amino acids. CDR1 is SGHVS and CDR2 is FQNEAQ in the germline V gene. CDR3 amino acids: CASSLAGATFGQFF. CDR3 sequence (DNA): TGTGCCAGCAGCTTAGCGGGGGCTACATTCGGGCAGTTCTTC. The whole variable domain, filled in from reference TRBV7-8 and TRBJ2-1, reads GAGVSQSPRYKVAKRGQDVALRCDPISGHVSLFWYQQALGQGPEFLTYFQNEAQLDKSGLPSDRFFAERPEGSVSTLKIQRTQQEDSAVYLCASSLAGATFGQFFGPGTRLTVL.

Turning to this clone: The same CDR3 can be traced to other DNA sequences in this sample. The rearrangement uses TRBV18 and TRBJ2-2; 10 positions match TRBD1. Trimming at V came to 0 bases and at J to 2 bases, leaving 0 bases not matched to a gene. Germline V gene sequence: CDR1 KGHSH, CDR2 LQKENI. The CDR3 runs to 16 residues. The CDR3 DNA reads as TGTGCCAGCTCACCACCGACAGGGGGCAACACCGGGGAGCTGTTTTTT. This gives the protein CASSPPTGGNTGELFF.

The V call is TRBV7-8, the J call TRBJ1-6; maybe TRBD1 (5 bases). V was clipped by 5 bases and J by 0 bases, with 14 bases between them. Germline assignment: CDR1 SGHVS and CDR2 FQNEAQ. The length of the CDR3 is 17 residues. The CDR3 region has the DNA TGTGCCAGCAGCCCCGACAGTTACAGCTCCTATAATTCACCCCTCCACTTT. Its translation: CASSPDSYSSYNSPLHF.